A single sample is the source of the 12 T cell receptor beta chains below, sequenced in a study of blood T cell repertoires in COVID-19. Only in-frame clones appear in the TCRdb table, and some are missing; sequencing was by immunoSEQ multiplex PCR. The sample has approximately 300,000 clones, roughly 86% seen once; the top ten hold about 5.2%. Input material: PBMCs or T cells enriched from blood (not recorded which). The receptors here all came from a woman aged 25 to 39 who had recovered from COVID-19.

Note on this clone: Distinct nucleotide sequences in the sample also encode this CDR3. The CDR3 bases are TGTGCCTGGAGCCGACAGGGGGCACAACCCCAGCATTTT. Amino acids: CAWSRQGAQPQHF. The chain joins TRBV30 to TRBJ1-5; 10 bases align to TRBD1. V shed 3 bases and J 10 bases; nucleotides not matched to a gene: 6. The CDR3 consists of 13 residues. Germline values: CDR1 GTSNPN, CDR2 SVGIG (reference sequence).

The chain employs TRBV5-6 and TRBJ2-5, with D perhaps TRBD2 (6 bases). This CDR3 is 14 amino acids long. CDR1 SGHDT and CDR2 YYEEEE come from the germline V gene. Trimming stripped 5 bases from V and 4 bases from J, with 15 bases between. The CDR3 loop is CASRAGGGGETQYF. The CDR3 DNA sequence: TGTGCCAGCAGGGCCGGGGGAGGAGGAGAGACCCAGTACTTC.

CDR3 protein: CASQNTEAFF. The DNA of the CDR3 is TGTGCCAGCCAGAACACTGAAGCTTTCTTT. This chain connects TRBV6-5 to TRBJ1-1, with D unresolved. This CDR3 spans 10 amino acids. V was clipped by 8 bases and J by 1 base, with 2 bases between them. CDR1 and CDR2 (germline): MNHEY, SVGAGI.

The rearrangement joins TRBV7-2 to TRBJ1-2; 7 bases match TRBD1. This CDR3 is built from 15 residues. Germline V gene sequence: CDR1 SGHTA, CDR2 FQGNSA. With 3 bases clipped from V and 2 bases from J, the junction kept 6 bases outside the gene matches. The CDR3 nucleotides read TGTGCCAGCAGCTTCCCACAGGGGCGAAACTATGGCTACACCTTC. This encodes CASSFPQGRNYGYTF. Looking up the rest from reference TRBV7-2 and TRBJ1-2 gives the full variable domain: GAGVSQSPSNKVTEKGKDVELRCDPISGHTALYWYRQSLGQGLEFLIYFQGNSAPDKSGLPSDRFSAERTGGSVSTLTIQRTQQEDSAVYLCASSFPQGRNYGYTFGSGTRLTVV.

This chain uses TRBV29-1 with TRBJ1-2; perhaps TRBD1 as D (5 bases). This CDR3 is 11 amino acids long. V was clipped by 5 bases and J by 7 bases, with 11 bases between them. The germline gives CDR1 SQVTM, CDR2 ANQGSEA. In DNA, the CDR3 is TGCAGCGTTAACCAGGGTAGTGGCTACACCTTC. This gives the protein CSVNQGSGYTF.

V is TRBV15 and J is TRBJ1-3; 8 nucleotides align to TRBD1. V gave up 3 bases and J gave up 4 bases; unmatched junction bases: 2. The CDR3 is 14 residues long. Germline lookup yields CDR1 LNHNV and CDR2 YYDKDF (reference sequence). The CDR3 is CATSRTGAGNTIYF. For the CDR3, the DNA is TGTGCCACCAGCAGGACAGGGGCAGGAAACACCATATATTTT.

V and J are TRBV30 and TRBJ1-6, with D unresolved. V lost 5 bases to trimming and J lost 6 bases, with 8 bases between them. There are 12 residues in the CDR3. Germline lookup yields CDR1 GTSNPN and CDR2 SVGIG (reference sequence). As DNA, the CDR3 is TGTGCCTGGGGGAGACTTAATTCACCCCTCCACTTT. Amino acids: CAWGRLNSPLHF.

The V call is TRBV7-8, the J call TRBJ1-2, with D maybe TRBD1 (5 bases). The V gene lost 2 bases and the J gene lost 1 base, with 14 bases spanning the gap. Germline CDR1 reads SGHVS; CDR2 reads FQNEAQ. The CDR3 loop spans 16 amino acids. The CDR3 protein is CASSLKRDFFNYGYTF. DNA of the CDR3: TGTGCCAGCAGCTTAAAGAGGGACTTCTTTAACTATGGCTACACCTTC.

This chain uses TRBV7-2 with TRBJ1-2; D uncertain. With 7 bases removed from V and 4 bases from J, the gap between germline ends came to 19 bases. The CDR3 covers 15 residues. Per germline, CDR1 SGHTA and CDR2 FQGNSA. The CDR3 nucleotides are TGTGCCAGCACCATCGACCGGAGGGTGGGCTATGGCTACACCTTC. Protein: CASTIDRRVGYGYTF.

The rearrangement uses TRBV5-6 and TRBJ2-2; D is possibly TRBD1 (5 bases). The CDR3 is made up of 16 amino acids. Trimming removed 1 base from V and 2 bases from J, with 12 bases in between. CDR1 is SGHDT, CDR2 YYEEEE, per germline. In DNA form, the CDR3 reads TGTGCCAGCAGCTTGCTGGCAGGGCTCAACACCGGGGAGCTGTTTTTT. Residues: CASSLLAGLNTGELFF.

Comments on this clone: Without the conserved terminal phenylalanine or tryptophan, this CDR3 likely stems from a read error. It is unclear where the CDR3 begins or ends on the DNA, so no DNA is shown, and the CDR3 is as TCRdb lists it. The chain recombines TRBV12-3 or TRBV12-4 with TRBJ1-2. The CDR3 length equals 9 residues, ends included. The CDR3 here is CASTTRRGV.

The CDR3 region is CAISDRTGLMNTEAFF. CDR3 nucleotides: TGTGCCATCAGTGACAGGACAGGGCTTATGAACACTGAAGCTTTCTTT. J is TRBJ1-1 and V is TRBV10-3; 8 nucleotides agree with TRBD1. Looked up from germline, CDR1 is ENHRY and CDR2 is SYGVKD. With 3 bases clipped from V and 0 bases from J, the junction kept 6 bases outside the gene matches. This CDR3 spans 16 amino acids.